Listed below are T cell receptor gamma chains from one sample, sequenced in a study of Vδ1+ human thymocytes. TCRdb re-processed the multiplex PCR reads using CATT. The sample includes around 30,000 gamma-chain clones, about 18% of them seen just once. Sequenced input: Vdelta1+ gamma-delta thymocytes from the thymus. The receptors derive from a boy under two years old who had congenital heart surgery. Both conserved end residues are part of each CDR3. Clone size is given for some rows only: seen once, a few or many times, or a class if the clone is expanded.

cdr3_length: 14
v_call: TRGV9
j_call: TRGJ1/TRGJ2
clone_size: NA
cdr3_nt: TGTGCCTTGTGGGAGAATAAGAATTATTATAAGAAACTCTTT
cdr3_aa: CALWENKNYYKKLF

cdr3_length: 12
v_call: TRGV9
j_call: TRGJ1/TRGJ2
clone_size: few
cdr3_nt: TGTGCCTTGTGGGAGGTGGGGGGGAAGAAACTCTTT
cdr3_aa: CALWEVGGKKLF

cdr3_length: 13
v_call: TRGV4
j_call: TRGJ1/TRGJ2
clone_size: few
cdr3_nt: TGTGCCACCTGGGATGGGCTTTGGTATAAGAAACTCTTT
cdr3_aa: CATWDGLWYKKLF

cdr3_length: 14
v_call: TRGV4
j_call: TRGJP1
clone_size: NA
cdr3_nt: TGTGCCACCTGGGGGTATACCACTGGTTGGTTCAAGATATTT
cdr3_aa: CATWGYTTGWFKIF

cdr3_length: 12
v_call: TRGV2
j_call: TRGJ1/TRGJ2
clone_size: NA
cdr3_nt: TGTGCCACCTGGGACGGGCATAAAGTGAAACTCTTT
cdr3_aa: CATWDGHKVKLF

cdr3_length: 18
v_call: TRGV2
j_call: TRGJ1/TRGJ2
clone_size: once
cdr3_nt: TGTGCCACCTGGGACGGAGACCGCGGCTCTTCGAATTATTATAAGAAACTCTTT
cdr3_aa: CATWDGDRGSSNYYKKLF

cdr3_length: 16
v_call: TRGV2
j_call: TRGJ1/TRGJ2
clone_size: NA
cdr3_nt: TGTGCCACCTGGGACGGGCGAGGGGCAAATTATTATAAGAAACTCTTT
cdr3_aa: CATWDGRGANYYKKLF

cdr3_length: 11
v_call: TRGV4
j_call: TRGJ1/TRGJ2
clone_size: few
cdr3_nt: TGTGCCACCTGGGATGGGCCGAAGGGGCTCTTT
cdr3_aa: CATWDGPKGLF

cdr3_length: 12
v_call: TRGV2
j_call: TRGJ1/TRGJ2
clone_size: few
cdr3_nt: TGTGCCACCTGGGACGGGGTAGGTAAGAAACTCTTT
cdr3_aa: CATWDGVGKKLF

cdr3_length: 11
v_call: TRGV3
j_call: TRGJ1/TRGJ2
clone_size: medium-sized
cdr3_nt: TGTGCCACCTGGGAGGTTTATAAGAAACTCTTT
cdr3_aa: CATWEVYKKLF

cdr3_length: 14
v_call: TRGV9
j_call: TRGJ1/TRGJ2
clone_size: few
cdr3_nt: TGTGCCTTGTGGGAGGCGAAACGTCTTTATAAGAAACTCTTT
cdr3_aa: CALWEAKRLYKKLF

cdr3_length: 13
v_call: TRGV3
j_call: TRGJ1/TRGJ2
clone_size: few
cdr3_nt: TGTGCCACCTGGGACCAGGATTATTATAAGAAACTCTTT
cdr3_aa: CATWDQDYYKKLF

cdr3_length: 15
v_call: TRGV9
j_call: TRGJP2
clone_size: NA
cdr3_nt: TGTGCCTTGTGGGAGGCCCGCAGTAGTGATTGGATCAAGACGTTT
cdr3_aa: CALWEARSSDWIKTF

cdr3_length: 13
v_call: TRGV9
j_call: TRGJ1/TRGJ2
clone_size: few
cdr3_nt: TGTGCCTTGTGGGAGGGTCCTAATTATAAGAAACTCTTT
cdr3_aa: CALWEGPNYKKLF

cdr3_length: 14
v_call: TRGV2
j_call: TRGJ1/TRGJ2
clone_size: NA
cdr3_nt: TGTGCCACCTGGGACGGGCTTTTTTATTATAAGAAACTCTTT
cdr3_aa: CATWDGLFYYKKLF

cdr3_length: 15
v_call: TRGV3
j_call: TRGJP2
clone_size: NA
cdr3_nt: TGTGCCACCTGGGACAAAAACGGCAGTGATTGGATCAAGACGTTT
cdr3_aa: CATWDKNGSDWIKTF

cdr3_length: 12
v_call: TRGV2
j_call: TRGJ1/TRGJ2
clone_size: few
cdr3_nt: TGTGCCACCTGGGACGGGCAATATGAGAAACTCTTT
cdr3_aa: CATWDGQYEKLF

cdr3_length: 15
v_call: TRGV4
j_call: TRGJ1/TRGJ2
clone_size: few
cdr3_nt: TGTGCCACCTGGGATGGGTTGCCCTTTTATTATAAGAAACTCTTT
cdr3_aa: CATWDGLPFYYKKLF

cdr3_length: 13
v_call: TRGV5
j_call: TRGJ1/TRGJ2
clone_size: few
cdr3_nt: TGTGCCACCTGGACCCCGAACTGTTATAAGAAACTCTTT
cdr3_aa: CATWTPNCYKKLF

cdr3_length: 13
v_call: TRGV9
j_call: TRGJ1/TRGJ2
clone_size: few
cdr3_nt: TGTGCCTTGTGGGAGGGGATATATTATAAGAAACTCTTT
cdr3_aa: CALWEGIYYKKLF

cdr3_length: 11
v_call: TRGV4
j_call: TRGJ1/TRGJ2
clone_size: NA
cdr3_nt: TGTGCCACCTGGGAGGGGCACCAGAAACTCTTT
cdr3_aa: CATWEGHQKLF

cdr3_length: 13
v_call: TRGV2
j_call: TRGJ1/TRGJ2
clone_size: NA
cdr3_nt: TGTGCCACCTGGGATGGGCAGTATTATAAGAAACTCTTT
cdr3_aa: CATWDGQYYKKLF

cdr3_length: 11
v_call: TRGV8
j_call: TRGJ1/TRGJ2
clone_size: few
cdr3_nt: TGTGCCACCTGGGAGAAGGTCGGGAAACTCTTT
cdr3_aa: CATWEKVGKLF

cdr3_length: 14
v_call: TRGV5
j_call: TRGJ1/TRGJ2
clone_size: NA
cdr3_nt: TGTGCCACCTGGGCCCTGGGAGGTGGTTATAAGAAACTCTTT
cdr3_aa: CATWALGGGYKKLF

cdr3_length: 15
v_call: TRGV5
j_call: TRGJ1/TRGJ2
clone_size: NA
cdr3_nt: TGTGCCACCTGGGACAGAGGAGTCCTCCCTCGTAAGAAACTCTTT
cdr3_aa: CATWDRGVLPRKKLF

cdr3_length: 14
v_call: TRGV4
j_call: TRGJ1/TRGJ2
clone_size: NA
cdr3_nt: TGTGCCACCTGGGATGGGCTGGATTATTATAAGAAACTCTTT
cdr3_aa: CATWDGLDYYKKLF

cdr3_length: 11
v_call: TRGV5
j_call: TRGJ1/TRGJ2
clone_size: few
cdr3_nt: TGTGCCACCTGGGATTCAAAGAAGAAACTCTTT
cdr3_aa: CATWDSKKKLF

cdr3_length: 11
v_call: TRGV8
j_call: TRGJ1/TRGJ2
clone_size: NA
cdr3_nt: TGTGCCACCTGGGCGGCGACTACGAAACTCTTT
cdr3_aa: CATWAATTKLF

cdr3_length: 18
v_call: TRGV9
j_call: TRGJP
clone_size: NA
cdr3_nt: TGTGCCTTGTGGGAGGTGCCGGCTTTCCAGTTGGGCAAAAAAATCAAGGTATTT
cdr3_aa: CALWEVPAFQLGKKIKVF

cdr3_length: 13
v_call: TRGV9
j_call: TRGJ1/TRGJ2
clone_size: NA
cdr3_nt: TGTGCCTTGTGGGAGGTCAGGCACTATAAGAAACTCTTT
cdr3_aa: CALWEVRHYKKLF

cdr3_length: 11
v_call: TRGV5
j_call: TRGJ1/TRGJ2
clone_size: NA
cdr3_nt: TGTGCCACCTTCGACACCTACCTGAAACTCTTT
cdr3_aa: CATFDTYLKLF

cdr3_length: 11
v_call: TRGV4
j_call: TRGJP2
clone_size: NA
cdr3_nt: TGTGCCACCTGGGATGGGGTCATCAAGACGTTT
cdr3_aa: CATWDGVIKTF

cdr3_length: 13
v_call: TRGV3
j_call: TRGJ1/TRGJ2
clone_size: few
cdr3_nt: TGTGCCACCTGGGACAGGCAGTGGTATAAGAAACTCTTT
cdr3_aa: CATWDRQWYKKLF

cdr3_length: 14
v_call: TRGV2
j_call: TRGJ1/TRGJ2
clone_size: NA
cdr3_nt: TGTGCCACCTGGGACGGGCGGGCCGATTATAAGAAACTCTTT
cdr3_aa: CATWDGRADYKKLF

cdr3_length: 14
v_call: TRGV9
j_call: TRGJ1/TRGJ2
clone_size: NA
cdr3_nt: TGTGCCTTGTGGGAGGTTTCGGATTATTATAAGAAACTCTTT
cdr3_aa: CALWEVSDYYKKLF

cdr3_length: 16
v_call: TRGV5
j_call: TRGJ1/TRGJ2
clone_size: NA
cdr3_nt: TGTGCCACCTGGGATTCCCGGGGCGTCGGTTATTATAAGAAACTCTTT
cdr3_aa: CATWDSRGVGYYKKLF